The source of this T cell receptor beta chain is a study of cytomegalovirus exposure and HLA in healthy donors. Primers: 60 Vbeta forward and 13 Jbeta reverse. Repertoires were generated with immunoSEQ multiplex PCR, while TCRdb's copy carries only in-frame clones and drops some. The sample records tens of thousands of clones, 70% to 80% being singletons. Germline V lookup: CDR1 MNHNS, CDR2 SASEGT. Trimming stripped 10 bases from V and 9 bases from J, with 16 bases between. The CDR3 contains 12 residues. The rearrangement uses TRBV6-1 and TRBJ2-1; D possibly corresponds to TRBD2 (7 bases). The receptor's source is a woman aged 40 to 55 in good health and CMV-seropositive. The sequenced sample consisted of PBMCs. The CDR3 spells CATSEGGSEQFF. In DNA form, the CDR3 reads TGTGCCACCTCGGAGGGGGGGTCTGAGCAGTTCTTC.